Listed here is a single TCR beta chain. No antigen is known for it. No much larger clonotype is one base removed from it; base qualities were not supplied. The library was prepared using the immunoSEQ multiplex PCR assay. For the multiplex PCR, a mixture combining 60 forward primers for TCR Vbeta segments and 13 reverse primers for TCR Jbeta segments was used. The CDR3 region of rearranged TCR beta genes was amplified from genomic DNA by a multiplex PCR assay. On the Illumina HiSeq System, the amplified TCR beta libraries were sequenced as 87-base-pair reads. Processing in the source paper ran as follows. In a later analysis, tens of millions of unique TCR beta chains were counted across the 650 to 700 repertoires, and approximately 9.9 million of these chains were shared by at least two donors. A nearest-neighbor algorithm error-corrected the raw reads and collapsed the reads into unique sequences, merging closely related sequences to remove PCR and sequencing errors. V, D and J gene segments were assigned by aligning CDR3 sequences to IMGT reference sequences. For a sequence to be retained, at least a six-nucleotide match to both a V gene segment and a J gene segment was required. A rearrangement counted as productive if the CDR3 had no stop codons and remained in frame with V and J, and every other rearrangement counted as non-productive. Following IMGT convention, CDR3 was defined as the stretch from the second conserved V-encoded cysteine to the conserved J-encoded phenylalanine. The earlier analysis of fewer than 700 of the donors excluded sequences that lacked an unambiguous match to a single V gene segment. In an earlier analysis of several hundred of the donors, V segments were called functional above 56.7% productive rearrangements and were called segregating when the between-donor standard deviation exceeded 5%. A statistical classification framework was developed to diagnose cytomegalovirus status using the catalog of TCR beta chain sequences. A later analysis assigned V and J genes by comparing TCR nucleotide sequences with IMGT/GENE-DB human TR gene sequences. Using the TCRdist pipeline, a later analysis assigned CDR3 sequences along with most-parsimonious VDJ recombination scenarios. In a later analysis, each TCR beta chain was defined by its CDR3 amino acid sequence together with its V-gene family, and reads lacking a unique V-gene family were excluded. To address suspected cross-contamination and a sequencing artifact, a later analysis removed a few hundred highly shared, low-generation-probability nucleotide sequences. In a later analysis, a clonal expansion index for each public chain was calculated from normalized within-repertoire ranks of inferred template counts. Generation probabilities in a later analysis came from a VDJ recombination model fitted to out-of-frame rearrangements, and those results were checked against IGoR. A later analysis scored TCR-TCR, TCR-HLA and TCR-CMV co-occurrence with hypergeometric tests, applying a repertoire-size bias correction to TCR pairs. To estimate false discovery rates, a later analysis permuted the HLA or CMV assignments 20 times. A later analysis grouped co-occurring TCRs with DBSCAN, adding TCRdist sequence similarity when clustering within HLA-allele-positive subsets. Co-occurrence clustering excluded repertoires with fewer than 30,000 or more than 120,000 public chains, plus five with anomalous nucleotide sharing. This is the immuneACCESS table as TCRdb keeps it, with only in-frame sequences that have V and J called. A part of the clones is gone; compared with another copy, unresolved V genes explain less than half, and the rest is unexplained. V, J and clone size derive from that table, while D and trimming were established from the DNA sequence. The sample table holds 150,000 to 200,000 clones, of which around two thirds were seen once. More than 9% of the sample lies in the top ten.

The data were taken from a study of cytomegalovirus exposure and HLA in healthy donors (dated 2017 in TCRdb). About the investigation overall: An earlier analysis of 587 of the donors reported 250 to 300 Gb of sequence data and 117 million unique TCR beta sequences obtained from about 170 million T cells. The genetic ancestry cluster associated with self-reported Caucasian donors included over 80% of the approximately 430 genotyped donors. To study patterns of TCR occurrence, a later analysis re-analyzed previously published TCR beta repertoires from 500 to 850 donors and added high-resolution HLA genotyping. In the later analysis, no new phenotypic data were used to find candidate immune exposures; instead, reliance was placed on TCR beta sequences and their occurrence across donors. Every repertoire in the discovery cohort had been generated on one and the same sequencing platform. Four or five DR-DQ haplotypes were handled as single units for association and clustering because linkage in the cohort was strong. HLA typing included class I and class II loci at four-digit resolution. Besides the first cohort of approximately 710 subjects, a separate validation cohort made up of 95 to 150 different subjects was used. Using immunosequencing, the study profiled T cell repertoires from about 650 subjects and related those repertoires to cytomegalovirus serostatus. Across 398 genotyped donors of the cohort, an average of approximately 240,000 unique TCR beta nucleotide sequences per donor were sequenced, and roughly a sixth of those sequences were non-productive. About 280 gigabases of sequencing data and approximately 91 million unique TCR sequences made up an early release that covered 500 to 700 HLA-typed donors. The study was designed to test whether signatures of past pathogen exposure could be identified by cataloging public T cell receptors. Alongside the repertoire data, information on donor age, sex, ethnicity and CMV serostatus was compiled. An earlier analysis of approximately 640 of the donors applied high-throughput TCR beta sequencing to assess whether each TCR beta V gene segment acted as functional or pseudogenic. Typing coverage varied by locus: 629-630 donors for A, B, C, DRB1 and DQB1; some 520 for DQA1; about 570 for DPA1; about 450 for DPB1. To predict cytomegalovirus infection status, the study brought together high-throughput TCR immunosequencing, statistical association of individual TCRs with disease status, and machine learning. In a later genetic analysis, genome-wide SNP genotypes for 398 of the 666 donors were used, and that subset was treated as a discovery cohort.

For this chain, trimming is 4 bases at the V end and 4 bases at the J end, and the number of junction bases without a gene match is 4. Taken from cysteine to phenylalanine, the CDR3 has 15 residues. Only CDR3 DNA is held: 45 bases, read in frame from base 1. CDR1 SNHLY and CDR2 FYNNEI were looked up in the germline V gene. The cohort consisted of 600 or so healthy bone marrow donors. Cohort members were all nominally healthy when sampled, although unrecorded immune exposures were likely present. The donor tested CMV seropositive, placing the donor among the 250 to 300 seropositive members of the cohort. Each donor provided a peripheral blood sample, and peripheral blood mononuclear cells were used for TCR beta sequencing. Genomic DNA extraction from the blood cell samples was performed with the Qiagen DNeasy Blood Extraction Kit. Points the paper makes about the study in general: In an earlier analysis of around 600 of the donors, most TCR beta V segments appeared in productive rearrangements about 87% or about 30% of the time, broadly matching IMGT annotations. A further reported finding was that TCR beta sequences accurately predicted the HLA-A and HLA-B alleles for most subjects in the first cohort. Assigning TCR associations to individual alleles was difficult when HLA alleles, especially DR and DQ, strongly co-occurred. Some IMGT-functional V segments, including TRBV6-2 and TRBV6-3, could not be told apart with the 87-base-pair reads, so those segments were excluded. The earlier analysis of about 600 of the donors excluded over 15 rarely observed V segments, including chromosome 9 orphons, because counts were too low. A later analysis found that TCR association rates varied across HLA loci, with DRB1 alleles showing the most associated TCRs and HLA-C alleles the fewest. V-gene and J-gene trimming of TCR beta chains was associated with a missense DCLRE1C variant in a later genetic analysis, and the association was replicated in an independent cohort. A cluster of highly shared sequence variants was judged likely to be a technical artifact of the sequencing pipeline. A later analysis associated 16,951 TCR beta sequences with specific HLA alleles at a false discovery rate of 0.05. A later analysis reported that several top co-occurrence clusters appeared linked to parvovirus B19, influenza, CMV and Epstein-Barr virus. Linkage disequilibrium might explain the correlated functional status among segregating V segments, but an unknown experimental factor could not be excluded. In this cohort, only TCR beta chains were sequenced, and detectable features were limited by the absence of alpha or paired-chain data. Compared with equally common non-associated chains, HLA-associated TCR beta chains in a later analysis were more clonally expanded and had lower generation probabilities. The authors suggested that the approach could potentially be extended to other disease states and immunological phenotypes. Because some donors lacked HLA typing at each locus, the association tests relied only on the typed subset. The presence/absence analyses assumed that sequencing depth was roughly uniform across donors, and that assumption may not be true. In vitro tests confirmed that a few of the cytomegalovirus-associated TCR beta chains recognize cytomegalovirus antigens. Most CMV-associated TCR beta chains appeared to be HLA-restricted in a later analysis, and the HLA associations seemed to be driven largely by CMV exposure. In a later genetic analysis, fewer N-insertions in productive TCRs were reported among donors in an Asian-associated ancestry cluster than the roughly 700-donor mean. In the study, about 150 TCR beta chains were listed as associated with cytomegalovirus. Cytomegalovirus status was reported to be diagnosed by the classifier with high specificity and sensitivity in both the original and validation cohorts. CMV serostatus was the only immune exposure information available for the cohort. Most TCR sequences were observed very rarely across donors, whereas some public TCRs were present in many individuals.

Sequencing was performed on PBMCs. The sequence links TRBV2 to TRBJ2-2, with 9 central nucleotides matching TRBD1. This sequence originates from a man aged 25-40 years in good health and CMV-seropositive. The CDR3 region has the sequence CASSVDRGRTGELFF. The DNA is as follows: TGTGCCAGCAGTGTGGACAGGGGTCGCACCGGGGAGCTGTTTTTT.